This T cell receptor (beta chain) was sequenced for a study of T cell repertoires in cytomegalovirus infection. Study-wide background: An indication of both CMV infection and matching HLA type came from public TCR beta signatures. Regarding the study as a whole: Cumulated frequencies of public TCR beta families served to identify carriers of CMV plus the relevant HLA. In two of eight donors, the top clonotype was HLA-C-restricted CMV-specific.

The sample holds a few counts of this clonotype. The target antigen is unknown. V lost 2 bases and J lost 0, with 11 bases in between. Germline lookup yields CDR1 SGHVS and CDR2 FNYEAQ. The CDR3 is made up of 15 amino acids. Each CDR3 protein gets one entry after TCRdb re-called the reads with MiXCR. The repertoire holds 740,000 or so distinct CDR3 sequences, with about a third as singletons. The chain joins TRBV7-6 to TRBJ2-7; D gene unclear. This receptor was identified in a human donor in good health (CMV status not recorded). Some clones in this sample may be carry-over from other donors' samples. The specimen sequenced was PBMCs. The CDR3 DNA follows: TGTGCCAGCAGCTTACGTCGTGAGGTCTCCTACGAGCAGTACTTC. Protein product: CASSLRREVSYEQYF.